Each of the 5 T cell receptor beta chains below was sequenced from the same sample in a study of shared clonotypes between healthy human individuals. Generated by immunoSEQ multiplex PCR, the TCRdb table keeps only in-frame clones and is missing some. The table lists around 2.1 million clones, about 94% of them singletons. The specimen was naive CD4+ T cells sorted from blood. Subset in this sample: CD45RA+ positively selected. These receptors were obtained from a man between 18 and 35 years old in good health.

This clone came up once. The chain has TRBV7-9 and TRBJ2-5, with 8 bases lining up with TRBD2. Germline lookup yields CDR1 SEHNR and CDR2 FQNEAQ (reference sequence). The V gene end was trimmed by 5 bases and the J gene end by 4 bases; junction bases not matched to a gene: 6. The CDR3 has 14 amino acids. This CDR3 is CASSVLAEGETQYF. DNA of the CDR3: TGTGCCAGCAGCGTACTAGCGGAGGGAGAGACCCAGTACTTC.

The V call is TRBV21-1, the J call TRBJ2-2; TRBD2 is the table's D call and was not checked against the DNA. TRBV21-1 is assigned pseudogene status. The CDR3 totals 14 residues. The CDR3 DNA follows: TGTGCCAGCAGCAACGGCCTGGAGGCCGGGGAGCTGTTTTTT. It is translated as CASSNGLEAGELFF.

The J gene is TRBJ2-4, the V gene TRBV15, with D hard to call. Per the germline V gene, CDR1 is LNHNV and CDR2 is YYDKDF (reference sequence). The CDR3 sequence is 19 residues long. Trimming took 1 base from V and 3 from J, leaving 22 bases between them. The CDR3 nucleotides are TGTGCCACCAGCAGAGGTGAGAATTTGCGGCCGCCAGGCAAAAACATTCAGTACTTC. Translation gives CATSRGENLRPPGKNIQYF.

The chain couples TRBV9 to TRBJ1-4; 9 nucleotides line up with TRBD1. The CDR3 extends over 16 amino acids. Trimming cost V 0 bases and J 5 bases; bases outside gene matches: 5. Per the germline V gene, CDR1 is SGDLS and CDR2 is YYNGEE. CDR3 sequence: CASSVGGTGLNEKLFF. The CDR3 DNA sequence: TGTGCCAGCAGCGTAGGAGGGACAGGGTTAAATGAAAAACTGTTTTTT. The whole variable domain, remainder taken from reference TRBV9 and TRBJ1-4, is DSGVTQTPKHLITATGQRVTLRCSPRSGDLSVYWYQQSLDQGLQFLIQYYNGEERAKGNILERFSAQQFPDLHSELNLSSLELGDSALYFCASSVGGTGLNEKLFFGSGTQLSVL.

This clone was detected only once. V gene TRBV27 combines with J gene TRBJ2-1; D could derive from TRBD1 or TRBD2 (5 bases each). The V and J ends lost 3 bases and 2 bases respectively, with 8 bases between them. The germline V gene encodes CDR1 MNHEY and CDR2 SMNVEV (reference sequence). This CDR3 has 14 residues. CDR3 nucleotide sequence: TGTGCCAGCAGTTTGCGAGGGGCCTACAATGAGCAGTTCTTC. Translated, it gives CASSLRGAYNEQFF.